The T cell receptor beta chain described here comes from a study of T-cell memory formation after mild COVID-19. Across the study: TCR clusters were mostly donor specific.

Turning to this clonotype: Its antigen is not identified.

V lost 3 bases, J lost 6 bases, and 2 bases stayed unmatched. The CDR3 covers 13 residues. Per germline, CDR1 LNHNV and CDR2 YYDKDF (reference sequence). General observations from the study: CD4/CD8 balance characterized clones contracting day 15 to 85, and CD4+ skew characterized later expanders. Pre-infection memory contained some responding clones, which suggested that cross-reactive memory had joined. Largely, contracting CD4+ clones fell within CM and EM, and contracting CD8+ clones within EMRA.

One entry per CDR3 protein results from TCRdb running MiXCR on the 5' RACE reads. The table has 470,000 or so distinct CDR3 sequences, roughly 25% seen once. The receptor comes from an adult woman who had mild COVID-19 (a few samples of this study predate the infection). Cell type and time point are not known. The V and J genes are TRBV15 and TRBJ2-7, with 10 bases identical to TRBD1. Sample: PBMCs or a T cell subset sorted from them (not recorded which). The CDR3 spells CATSRTGGFEQYF. The CDR3 DNA sequence: TGTGCCACCAGCAGGACAGGGGGCTTCGAGCAGTACTTC.